Each of the 8 T cell receptor beta chains below was sequenced from the same sample in a study of cytomegalovirus exposure and HLA in healthy donors. Vbeta (60) and Jbeta (13) primers were used in the PCR. Assay: immunoSEQ multiplex PCR; the TCRdb copy retains only in-frame clones and omits some. In the table there are 180,000 or so clones, roughly 85% of which are singletons. The material sequenced was PBMCs. These receptors came from a man younger than 35 in good health and CMV-seropositive.

The genes are TRBV2 and TRBJ2-7, with 10 positions matching TRBD1. CDR3 length equals 13 residues. V lost 6 bases and J lost 6; bases outside the gene matches: 5. CDR1 SNHLY and CDR2 FYNNEI come from the germline V gene. The CDR3 DNA is TGTGCCAGCAGGGACAGGGGGAGACTCGAGCAGTACTTC. Translation gives CASRDRGRLEQYF.

V usage is TRBV2 and J usage is TRBJ2-2; D may be TRBD1 (5 bases). Germline V lookup: CDR1 SNHLY, CDR2 FYNNEI. The germline V and J ends were trimmed by 8 bases and 1 base, with 11 bases remaining between them. This CDR3 spans 14 amino acids. CDR3 nucleotides: TGTGCCAGCGCAACAGGCCGGAACACCGGGGAGCTGTTTTTT. This gives the protein CASATGRNTGELFF.

The chain couples TRBV4-1 to TRBJ2-7; perhaps TRBD1 as D (6 bases). This CDR3 comprises 17 residues. Germline CDR1 is MGHRA and CDR2 is YSYEKL. Trimming stripped 0 bases from V and 5 bases from J, with 20 bases between. The CDR3 sequence is CASSQDFSGGAGNEQYF. Written as DNA, the CDR3 is TGCGCCAGCAGCCAAGATTTTTCTGGGGGCGCGGGCAACGAGCAGTACTTC.

The chain combines TRBV7-2 with TRBJ1-2; no definite D call. CDR3 length: 13 amino acids. Trimming stripped 3 bases from V and 8 bases from J, with 13 bases between. CDR1 SGHTA and CDR2 FQGNSA come from the germline V gene. CDR3 loop: CASSFRHTNGYTF. CDR3 nucleotides: TGTGCCAGCAGCTTCCGACATACAAACGGCTACACCTTC.

The chain is built from TRBV15 and TRBJ2-2, with TRBD1 as a possible D gene (5 bases). The V gene lost 8 bases and the J gene lost 2 bases, with 12 bases spanning the gap. This CDR3 is 14 amino acids long. The germline CDR1 and CDR2 sequences are LNHNV and YYDKDF (reference sequence). In DNA, the CDR3 is TGTGCCACCGAAGGCCAGGGTAACACCGGGGAGCTGTTTTTT. It is translated as CATEGQGNTGELFF.

This clone was seen once. J is TRBJ2-5 and V is TRBV7-3; TRBD1 matches 8 bases. Germline values: CDR1 SGHTA, CDR2 FQGTGA. V gave up 1 base and J gave up 4 bases; unmatched junction bases: 11. This CDR3 spans 17 amino acids. In nucleotides, the CDR3 is TGTGCCAGCAGCTTAAGAGGGGGCAGGGGGCGCCGAGAGACCCAGTACTTC. Amino acids: CASSLRGGRGRRETQYF.

The chain couples TRBV5-1 to TRBJ1-3; perhaps TRBD1 as D (5 bases). Germline CDR1 SGHRS, CDR2 YFSETQ. The CDR3 has 16 amino acids. V gave up 0 bases and J gave up 4 bases, with 14 bases separating them. CDR3 loop: CASSLAAGLRGNTIYF. CDR3 bases: TGCGCCAGCAGCTTGGCAGCAGGGTTGAGAGGAAACACCATATATTTT.

The chain links TRBV7-9 to TRBJ2-5; possibly TRBD1 for D (7 bases). With 2 bases removed from V and 0 bases from J, the gap between germline ends came to 10 bases. CDR3 length equals 15 residues. The germline gives CDR1 SEHNR, CDR2 FQNEAQ (reference sequence). The CDR3 DNA reads TGTGCCAGCAGCTTACCCAGGGGGGACCAAGAGACCCAGTACTTC. Translating it yields CASSLPRGDQETQYF.